The rows below give T cell receptor beta chains drawn from one sample of a study of blood T cells in healthy people across ages. TCRdb re-analysed the 5' RACE reads in MiXCR, keeping a single row per CDR3 protein. Of about 1.5 million distinct CDR3 sequences in the sample, 35% to 45% were seen once. The sequenced material came from blood. All receptors come from a woman aged 18-35 years in good health. The CDR3 runs from the conserved cysteine through the conserved F or W. The D gene is left open where the match is weak. Only some rows state a clone size, as once, few, many or a class for expanded clones.

>TRBD2|TRBJ2-3|-|TRBV7-2
CASSLGLAGANPSTDTQYF
TGTGCCAGCAGCTTAGGACTAGCGGGGGCTAACCCTAGCACAGATACGCAGTATTTT
>-|TRBJ1-5|-|TRBV2
CASSELTGHQPQHF
TGTGCCAGCAGTGAATTGACAGGACATCAGCCCCAGCATTTT
>-|TRBJ2-1|-|TRBV12-5
CASGLQGVSYNEQFF
TGTGCTAGTGGTTTACAGGGTGTCTCCTACAATGAGCAGTTCTTC
>-|TRBJ1-1|-|TRBV30
CACTPSPNTEAFF
TGTGCCTGCACTCCCAGTCCGAACACTGAAGCTTTCTTT
>-|TRBJ2-1|-|TRBV12-3/TRBV12-4
CASSFEGVDEQFF
TGTGCCAGCAGTTTTGAGGGGGTAGATGAGCAGTTCTTC
>-|TRBJ2-5|once|TRBV4-3
CASSQGPGKSSHNEQYF
TGCGCCAGCAGCCAGGGACCGGGAAAAAGCTCCCACAATGAGCAGTACTTC
>-|TRBJ1-5|-|TRBV12-3/TRBV12-4
CASSLPRSRVGNQPQHF
TGTGCCAGCAGTTTACCCCGATCCAGAGTGGGCAATCAGCCCCAGCATTTT
>-|TRBJ2-7|many|TRBV7-2
CASSLDAARSSYEQYF
TGTGCCAGCAGCTTAGACGCGGCACGCAGCTCCTACGAGCAGTACTTC
>TRBD2|TRBJ2-7|-|TRBV13
CASSLVGVAGSYEQYF
TGTGCCAGCAGCTTAGTTGGTGTAGCGGGGTCCTACGAGCAGTACTTC
>TRBD2|TRBJ2-5|-|TRBV4-3
CASSSRTSGETQYF
TGCGCCAGCAGCTCCCGGACTAGCGGAGAGACCCAGTACTTC
>TRBD2|TRBJ2-1|few|TRBV7-9
CASSKTSGRFYNEQFF
TGTGCCAGCAGCAAGACTAGCGGGAGGTTCTACAATGAGCAGTTCTTC
>-|TRBJ2-5|-|TRBV20-1
CSAHRVETQYF
TGCAGTGCCCACCGAGTGGAGACCCAGTACTTC